This record concerns one T cell receptor beta chain sequence. RNA totalling roughly 0.45 to 1 ug underwent reverse transcription with random hexamers. Amplification of TCR beta CDR3 spanned 54 Vbeta and 13 Jbeta via immunoSEQ multiplex PCR. MiXCR, run by TCRdb on the immunoSEQ multiplex PCR reads, gives a single entry per CDR3 protein. The data show 180,000 or so distinct CDR3 sequences, with 90% to 95% seen just once and around 0.14% held by the top ten. The data are from a study of CD8 T cells in Susac syndrome. The sequenced target, TCR beta, came from blood CD8+ and CD4+ T cells. Purification of the CD8+ and CD4+ T cells relied on negative isolation, and TEMRA cells underwent FACS enrichment. The CDR3 extends over 14 amino acids. The trim removed 6 bases at V and 5 bases at J, leaving 11 bases unmatched. Germline V gives CDR1 DFQATT, CDR2 SNEGSKA (reference sequence).

V usage is TRBV20-1 and J usage is TRBJ2-5; 8 bases match TRBD1. The clonotype was recovered from a human donor in good health. Material: CD4+ T cells from PBMCs. CDR3 in amino acids: CSAPGGRGGETQYF. Here the CDR3 DNA reads TGCAGTGCCCCAGGGGGCAGGGGAGGCGAGACCCAGTACTTC.